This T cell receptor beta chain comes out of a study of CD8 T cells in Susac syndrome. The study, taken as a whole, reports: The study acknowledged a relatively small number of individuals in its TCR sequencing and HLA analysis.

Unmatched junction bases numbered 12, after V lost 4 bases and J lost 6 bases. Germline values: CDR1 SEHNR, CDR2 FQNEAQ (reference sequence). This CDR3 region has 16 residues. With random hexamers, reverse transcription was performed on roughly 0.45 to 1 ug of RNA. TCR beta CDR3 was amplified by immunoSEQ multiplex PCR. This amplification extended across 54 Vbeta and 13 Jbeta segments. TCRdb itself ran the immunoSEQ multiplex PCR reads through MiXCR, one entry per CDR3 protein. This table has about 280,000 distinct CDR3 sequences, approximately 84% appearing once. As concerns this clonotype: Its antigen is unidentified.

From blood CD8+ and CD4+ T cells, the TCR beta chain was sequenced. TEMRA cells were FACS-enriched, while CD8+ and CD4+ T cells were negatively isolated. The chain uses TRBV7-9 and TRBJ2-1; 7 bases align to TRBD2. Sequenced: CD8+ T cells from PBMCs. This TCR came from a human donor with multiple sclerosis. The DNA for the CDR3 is TGTGCCAGCAGCTCCCGGGGCGGGGGATCGTTCAATGAGCAGTTCTTC. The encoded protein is CASSSRGGGSFNEQFF.